This paragraph reports one T cell receptor beta chain. Antigen: not known. TCR beta libraries were made by quantitative 5'-RACE with molecular barcodes. MiXCR was run by TCRdb on the 5' RACE reads, yielding one entry per CDR3 protein. The sample holds about 250,000 distinct CDR3 sequences, 32% seen once. Trimming took 2 bases from V and 1 from J, leaving 8 bases between them. Germline CDR1 and CDR2: MNHEY and SVGAGI. The CDR3 has 14 amino acids. These data come from a study of CD8 T cells in ankylosing spondylitis. General study points: Disease-linked clones reportedly showed significant enrichment in matched ankylosing spondylitis synovial fluid. A TCR beta motif made of 7 to 9 highly homologous variants seemed typical of ankylosing spondylitis blood. Clones linked with disease were CD8+ and fairly uncommon in the peripheral blood.

The J gene is TRBJ2-5, the V gene TRBV6-5, with D perhaps TRBD2 (5 bases). The sequence derives from a male donor with ankylosing spondylitis or in good health (not recorded which). Sequenced input: blood, either unsorted or a sorted T cell fraction (not recorded which). The CDR3 protein is CASSYRRSQETQYF. The CDR3 bases are TGTGCCAGCAGTTACCGGAGGAGCCAAGAGACCCAGTACTTC.